The 22 T cell receptor beta chains below come from one sample, sequenced in a study of blood T cells in healthy people across ages. For the second PCR, which ran for about 7 to 11 cycles, a sample-barcoded 5' primer and a J-beta primer mix were used. From the 5' RACE reads, TCRdb called clonotypes with MiXCR, one entry per CDR3 protein. This sample has more than 900,000 distinct CDR3 sequences, with approximately 26% found just once. This same sample was also taken into another study, of T cells of mothers and their children.

The source material was blood. The receptor source for this set is a girl aged 2-10 years in good health.

The V call is TRBV7-9, the J call TRBJ2-2, with 11 nucleotides matching TRBD2. The CDR3 is 16 amino acids. Germline loops: CDR1 SEHNR, CDR2 FQNEAQ (reference sequence). J lost 3 bases, V lost 2 bases, and 2 bases had no gene match. The CDR3 is CASSLMTSGDTGELFF. CDR3 DNA sequence: TGTGCCAGCAGCTTAATGACTAGCGGGGACACCGGGGAGCTGTTTTTT. The whole variable domain, remainder taken from reference TRBV7-9 and TRBJ2-2, is DTGVSQNPRHKITKRGQNVTFRCDPISEHNRLYWYRQTLGQGPEFLTYFQNEAQLEKSRLLSDRFSAERPKGSFSTLEIQRTEQGDSAMYLCASSLMTSGDTGELFFGEGSRLTVL.

The chain is built from TRBV7-3 and TRBJ1-1; 8 nucleotides agree with TRBD1. Per germline, CDR1 SGHTA and CDR2 FQGTGA. The CDR3 covers 15 residues. V was clipped by 5 bases and J by 5 bases; unmatched bases: 10. The CDR3 loop is CASSPGQGLTTEAFF. CDR3 DNA: TGTGCCAGCAGCCCTGGACAGGGACTTACTACTGAAGCTTTCTTT.

This clonotype was counted only a few times. The J gene is TRBJ1-1, the V gene TRBV11-2; D ambiguous. There are 18 residues in the CDR3. V was shortened by 0 bases and J by 8 bases, with 25 bases between the two germline ends. From germline, CDR1 is SGHAT and CDR2 FQNNGV. For the CDR3, the DNA is TGTGCCAGCAGCTTAGATCGGCAGGAGAGACCCCTTGAAAAGGAAGCTTTCTTT. This encodes CASSLDRQERPLEKEAFF.

This rearrangement joins TRBV20-1 to TRBJ1-2, with D uncertain. The CDR3 is 11 amino acids. Germline V gene lookup returns CDR1 DFQATT and CDR2 SNEGSKA (reference sequence). The germline V and J ends were trimmed by 3 bases and 4 bases, with 6 bases remaining between them. CDR3 sequence reads: CSASIPYGYTF. The CDR3 DNA follows: TGCAGTGCTAGCATTCCCTATGGCTACACCTTC.

This clonotype was recorded many times. This chain connects TRBV4-3 to TRBJ1-1; possibly TRBD1 for D (5 bases). Germline CDR1 is LGHNA and CDR2 is YSLEER. Trimming took off 4 bases at V and 6 bases at J, with 9 bases between the two ends. This CDR3 is built from 12 residues. The CDR3 loop is CASSPTGAEAFF. CDR3 DNA: TGCGCCAGCAGCCCAACGGGGGCTGAAGCTTTCTTT.

The chain couples TRBV4-2 to TRBJ2-5; the D gene is possibly TRBD1 (5 bases). With the DNA end fitting TRBJ2-1 better, the J assignment may be wrong. CDR3 length: 13 amino acids. CDR1 and CDR2 from the germline V gene are LGHNA and YNFKEQ. The CDR3, as DNA: TGTGCCAGCAGCTCACCAGGGTTGCATGAGCAGTTCTTC. Translation gives CASSSPGLHEQFF.

The table lists this clonotype with a few counts. The junction differs from germline at one of its ends, possibly a read error. The chain joins TRBV29-1 to TRBJ2-7, with TRBD1 matching 9 bases. The CDR3 is 11 residues long. CDR1 SQVTM and CDR2 ANQGSEA come from the germline V gene. The CDR3 DNA follows: TGCAGCGTTCGGATTAGACAGGGGGATCAATTC. Protein: CSVRIRQGDQF.

This clonotype was seen only a few times. The chain uses TRBV20-1 and TRBJ1-4, with D tentatively TRBD1 (5 bases). Per germline, CDR1 DFQATT and CDR2 SNEGSKA (reference sequence). V was pared by 4 bases and J by 4 bases, with 16 bases between. The CDR3 sequence is 15 residues long. This CDR3 is CSAIQYRTLNEKLFF. The CDR3 bases are TGCAGTGCTATTCAGTACAGGACCCTTAATGAAAAACTGTTTTTT.

V and J are TRBV20-1 and TRBJ1-1; 7 bases are shared with TRBD1. CDR1 is DFQATT and CDR2 is SNEGSKA in the germline V gene (reference sequence). V trimming: 1 base; J trimming: 7 bases; junction bases outside the gene matches: 6. The CDR3 is made up of 13 amino acids. CDR3 in DNA: TGCAGTGCTAGAGTACCAGGGGGTATTGAAGCTTTCTTT. It specifies CSARVPGGIEAFF.

The CDR3 sequence: CASSLAVFETQYF. The CDR3 bases are TGTGCCAGCAGCTTAGCGGTGTTTGAGACCCAGTACTTC. The chain couples TRBV7-2 to TRBJ2-5, with D unresolved. V dropped 0 bases and J dropped 5 bases, with 7 bases sitting between them. The germline gives CDR1 SGHTA, CDR2 FQGNSA. The CDR3 extends over 13 amino acids.

Only one count was recorded for this clonotype. The chain joins TRBV19 to TRBJ1-1, with D possibly matching TRBD1 (5 bases). Trimming took off 7 bases at V and 8 bases at J, with 20 bases between the two ends. CDR1 is LNHDA, CDR2 SQIVND, per germline (reference sequence). The CDR3 sequence is 14 residues long. The CDR3 loop reads CASNTWEQAGEAFF. CDR3 in DNA: TGTGCCAGTAACACTTGGGAGCAAGCAGGGGAAGCTTTCTTT.

J is TRBJ2-3 and V is TRBV5-8, with D hard to call. Trimming left V 2 bases short and J 5 bases short, with 15 bases between. Germline CDR1 SGHTS, CDR2 YDEGEE. The CDR3 sequence is 15 residues long. The DNA of the CDR3 is TGTGCCAGCAGCTTTCGATCGGGTCATGGAGATACGCAGTATTTT. Translating gives CASSFRSGHGDTQYF. Based on the CDR3 plus reference TRBV5-8 and TRBJ2-3, the full variable domain is EAGVTQSPTHLIKTRGQQATLRCSPISGHTSVYWYQQALGLGLQFLLWYDEGEERNRGNFPPRFSGRQFPNYSSELNVNALELEDSALYLCASSFRSGHGDTQYFGPGTRLTVL.

The DNA for the CDR3 is TGTGCCAGCAGCCCTAGGGACAGAGTTAATGAAAAACTGTTTTTT. Its protein is CASSPRDRVNEKLFF. The rearrangement links TRBV6-1 to TRBJ1-4; 7 bases are shared with TRBD1. The trim removed 6 bases at V and 4 bases at J, leaving 8 bases unmatched. The CDR3 consists of 15 residues. Germline V CDR1 and CDR2: MNHNS, SASEGT.

This clonotype was observed a few times. The rearrangement links TRBV12-3 or TRBV12-4 to TRBJ2-5; D may be TRBD1 (6 bases). The CDR3 has 14 residues. The V end lost 5 bases, the J end lost 2 bases, and 12 bases lay between the germline ends. CDR3 in amino acids: CASSRSDRQETQYF. The CDR3 bases are TGTGCCAGCAGTCGATCGGACAGACAAGAGACCCAGTACTTC.

J is TRBJ2-5 and V is TRBV12-3 or TRBV12-4; 9 bases agree with TRBD2. The DNA end favors TRBJ2-1, so the J call may be wrong. CDR3 size: 14 residues. This CDR3 reads CASSSSAGGHEQFF. Written as DNA, the CDR3 is TGTGCCAGCAGTTCGTCAGCGGGAGGCCACGAGCAGTTCTTC.

The chain recombines TRBV6-2 or TRBV6-3 with TRBJ2-1, with 7 bases matching TRBD1. After removal of 5 bases from V and 7 bases from J, the junction contained 17 bases not matched to a gene. The CDR3 spans 17 residues. Germline CDR1 MNHEY, CDR2 SVGEGT. The CDR3, as DNA: TGTGCCAGCAGTCTCGTCAGGACAGGACGATTAGGGAATGAGCAGTTCTTC. Translating gives CASSLVRTGRLGNEQFF.

V usage is TRBV27 and J usage is TRBJ1-5; D unclear. CDR1 and CDR2 (germline): MNHEY, SMNVEV (reference sequence). Trimming cost V 0 bases and J 6 bases, with 12 bases left between them. The CDR3 totals 15 residues. The CDR3 sequence is CASSLSSVVGQPQHF. The CDR3 coding sequence is TGTGCCAGCAGTTTATCCTCGGTAGTGGGTCAGCCCCAGCATTTT.

The chain couples TRBV7-2 to TRBJ2-7; no firm D call. Between the trimmed V and J ends, which lost 3 bases and 1 base, there was a span of 16 bases. CDR1 and CDR2 from the germline V gene are SGHTA and FQGNSA. CDR3 length: 16 amino acids. CDR3 bases: TGTGCCAGCAGCTTTTTAGTGACAACTGATTCCTACGAGCAGTACTTC. Its translation: CASSFLVTTDSYEQYF.

On this clonotype itself: One end of the junction is discordant with germline, which a read error may explain. J is TRBJ2-4 and V is TRBV6-6; D unclear. The CDR3 has 13 amino acids. Germline assignment: CDR1 MNHNY and CDR2 SVGAGI (reference sequence). The CDR3 region is CASSYKAENIQHF. CDR3 in DNA: TGTGCCAGCAGTTACAAGGCCGAAAACATTCAGCACTTC.

There are a few counts of this clonotype. The genes are TRBV20-1 and TRBJ1-2; 12 bases map to TRBD1. The V and J ends lost 5 bases and 4 bases, in that order; junction bases with no gene match: 5. Germline V gene sequence: CDR1 DFQATT, CDR2 SNEGSKA (reference sequence). The CDR3 extends over 14 amino acids. CDR3 sequence: CSAQPGQGAYGYTF. In DNA form, the CDR3 reads TGCAGTGCTCAACCGGGACAGGGGGCCTATGGCTACACCTTC.

This clonotype was detected a few times. The V call is TRBV7-9, the J call TRBJ2-1, with D tentatively TRBD2 (6 bases). V shed 3 bases and J shed 5 bases, with 17 bases lying between them. This CDR3 is built from 16 residues. CDR1 is SEHNR, CDR2 FQNEAQ, per germline (reference sequence). The CDR3, as DNA: TGTGCCAGCAGCTTTTCTCGACTAGGTCCCGACAATGAGCAGTTCTTC. Translation: CASSFSRLGPDNEQFF. Full variable domain (rest looked up from reference TRBV7-9 and TRBJ2-1): DTGVSQNPRHKITKRGQNVTFRCDPISEHNRLYWYRQTLGQGPEFLTYFQNEAQLEKSRLLSDRFSAERPKGSFSTLEIQRTEQGDSAMYLCASSFSRLGPDNEQFFGPGTRLTVL.

In its sample, this clonotype was seen a few times. Sequence at one end of the junction differs from germline and may be a read error. J is TRBJ2-1 and V is TRBV7-7; weak D call: TRBD2 (5 bases). CDR3 size: 13 residues. The germline V gene encodes CDR1 SSHAT and CDR2 FNYEAQ (reference sequence). CDR3: CASRPLVASEQFF. DNA of the CDR3: TGTGCTAGCAGGCCCTTGGTAGCGAGTGAGCAGTTCTTC.